This T cell receptor beta chain was sequenced during a study of cytomegalovirus exposure and HLA in healthy donors. Notes on the study in general: Segments of the TCR beta V type were, in most cases, productive about 90% or about 30% of the time in an earlier analysis.

PCR was performed using 60 Vbeta and 13 Jbeta primers. Profiled with immunoSEQ multiplex PCR; TCRdb holds only in-frame clones, not every one. The table shows around 170,000 clones, with 81% occurring only once. The CDR3 extends over 18 amino acids. Germline trimming cut 0 bases from V and 6 bases from J; bases unmatched to any gene: 11. Germline V gene lookup returns CDR1 LGHNA and CDR2 YSLEER. About this clone: Antigen: not known.

This sequence joins TRBV4-3 and TRBJ2-6; 7 positions match TRBD1. This receptor was identified in a man in his fifties or sixties in good health and CMV-seronegative. The source material was PBMCs. The CDR3 bases are TGCGCCAGCAGCCAAGATTCGGGACAGCGGCCCGAGGCCAACGTCCTGACTTTC. Its protein is CASSQDSGQRPEANVLTF.